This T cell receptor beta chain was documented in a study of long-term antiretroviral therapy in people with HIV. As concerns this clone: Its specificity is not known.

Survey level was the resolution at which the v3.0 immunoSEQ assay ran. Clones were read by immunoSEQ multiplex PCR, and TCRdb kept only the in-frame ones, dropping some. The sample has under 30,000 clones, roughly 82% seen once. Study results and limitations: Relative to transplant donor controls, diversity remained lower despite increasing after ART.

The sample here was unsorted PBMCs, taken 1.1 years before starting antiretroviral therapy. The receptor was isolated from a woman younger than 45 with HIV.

CDR3 residues: CASSPGVHVPEAFF. CDR3 sequence (DNA): TGTGCCAGCAGTCCGGGGGTCCATGTCCCTGAAGCTTTCTTT. This rearrangement joins TRBV6-5 to TRBJ1-1; tentative D call: TRBD1 (5 bases). CDR3 size: 14 residues. V dropped 5 bases and J dropped 6 bases, with 16 bases sitting between them. Germline CDR1 MNHEY, CDR2 SVGAGI.